These T cell receptor beta chains were read from a single sample in a study of blood T cell repertoires in COVID-19. Sequenced by immunoSEQ multiplex PCR; TCRdb stores in-frame clones only, minus some. This table holds 200,000 to 250,000 clones, 65% to 90% found once. The specimen was peripheral blood. These receptors were taken from a woman in her thirties or forties who had recovered from COVID-19. The CDR3 runs from the conserved cysteine through the conserved F or W. The D gene is left open where the match is weak. Only some rows state a clone size, as once, few, many or a class for expanded clones.

J	D	size	V	DNA	CDR3
TRBJ2-2	TRBD1	few	TRBV5-6	TGTGCCAGCAGCCGACAGGGGGCTGACACCGGGGAGCTGTTTTTT	CASSRQGADTGELFF
TRBJ1-1	-	-	TRBV12-3/TRBV12-4	TGTGCCAGCAGCGGCGGTGGGAACACTGAAGCTTTCTTT	CASSGGGNTEAFF
TRBJ1-3	-	few	TRBV27	TGTGCCAGCAGTCCGCGCCAATCCTGGAACACCATATATTTT	CASSPRQSWNTIYF
TRBJ1-1	-	-	TRBV23-1	TGCGCCAGCAGTCAAAAATTTCAGGAGGTTGCGGACACTGAAGCTTTCTTT	CASSQKFQEVADTEAFF
TRBJ2-7	TRBD1	-	TRBV3-1/TRBV3-2	TGTGCCAGCAGCCATTATTCGGCAACAGGGGGGCCCTACGAGCAGTACTTC	CASSHYSATGGPYEQYF
TRBJ1-2	-	-	TRBV29-1	TGCAGCGTAGACCAGACAGGATCGCGGGGCTACACCTTC	CSVDQTGSRGYTF
TRBJ1-2	-	-	TRBV6-1	TGTGCCAGCAGTGAAGCCGGGACAAGGAACTATGGCTACACCTTC	CASSEAGTRNYGYTF
TRBJ1-5	TRBD1	-	TRBV6-5	TGTGCCAGCATCCGGGACAGGGGATATCAGCCCCAGCATTTT	CASIRDRGYQPQHF
TRBJ2-5	TRBD2	-	TRBV5-4	TGTGCCAGCAGCTCGGGACTAGCGGCACAAGAGACCCAGTACTTC	CASSSGLAAQETQYF
TRBJ1-2	TRBD1	-	TRBV2	TGTGCCAGTCAGTCGGACAGGGAACTTAACTATGGCTACACCTTC	CASQSDRELNYGYTF
TRBJ2-2	-	few	TRBV2	TGTGCCAGCAGTGAAGCTGCGCGCGGGGAGCTGTTTTTT	CASSEAARGELFF
TRBJ1-3	TRBD1	-	TRBV3-1/TRBV3-2	TGTGCCAGCAGCAACTATGGGCAGGGGGCAGGAGGAAACACCATATATTTT	CASSNYGQGAGGNTIYF
TRBJ2-1	-	few	TRBV5-6	TGTGCCAGCAGCCCCTATACCTACAATGAGCAGTTCTTC	CASSPYTYNEQFF
TRBJ2-3	TRBD2	-	TRBV6-4	TGTGCCAGCAGCGGACTAGCGGGTGCCACAGATACGCAGTATTTT	CASSGLAGATDTQYF
TRBJ1-2	-	once	TRBV19	TGTGCCAGTAGTATGGTGTGGCAGGGAGGAGGCTACACCTTC	CASSMVWQGGGYTF
TRBJ1-1	-	-	TRBV3-1/TRBV3-2	TGTGCCAGCAGCCAAGGTACTTTTTCGAGGACTTTCTTT	CASSQGTFSRTFF
TRBJ1-1	-	-	TRBV7-2	TGTGCCAGCAGCTTAATACTAGGACAGCCCACTGAAGCTTTCTTT	CASSLILGQPTEAFF
TRBJ1-3	TRBD1	-	TRBV6-2/TRBV6-3	TGTGCCAGCAGTTACTCGACCCGTCCAGGGGGCCGAAGCTCTGGAAACACCATATATTTT	CASSYSTRPGGRSSGNTIYF
TRBJ1-4	-	-	TRBV7-2	TGTGCCAGCAGCAAAACAGGGAACCTTAATGAAAAACTGTTTTTT	CASSKTGNLNEKLFF
TRBJ1-5	-	few	TRBV2	TGTGCCAGCAGTGTCGGGGGGGGCAATCAGCCCCAGCATTTT	CASSVGGGNQPQHF
TRBJ1-1	TRBD1	-	TRBV19	TGTGCCAGTAGTATAGAGACAGGGGGTACTGAAGCTTTCTTT	CASSIETGGTEAFF
TRBJ1-1	-	-	TRBV5-4	TGTGCCAGCAGCTTTGGCAGCGCCACTGAAGCTTTCTTT	CASSFGSATEAFF
TRBJ1-2	-	-	TRBV11-2	TGTGCCAGCAGCTTAGGAGGAAACTATGGCTACACCTTC	CASSLGGNYGYTF
TRBJ1-2	-	-	TRBV19	TGTGCCAGTAGTGAAACACTCAGGAATAACTATGGCTACACCTTC	CASSETLRNNYGYTF
TRBJ2-6	TRBD2	-	TRBV5-4	TGTGCCAGCAGCCCGGGGGGCTCTGGGGCCAACGTCCTGACTTTC	CASSPGGSGANVLTF
TRBJ1-5	TRBD1	-	TRBV19	TGTGCCAGTAGTACAGACAGGGGGATTAGCAATCAGCCCCAGCATTTT	CASSTDRGISNQPQHF
TRBJ2-5	TRBD2	-	TRBV27	TGTGCCAGCAGTTTCAGCGGGGGGGCCGGGACCCAGTACTTC	CASSFSGGAGTQYF
TRBJ2-5	TRBD2	-	TRBV5-1	TGCGCCAGCAGCTGGGGTAGCGGGGCCCAAGAGACCCAGTACTTC	CASSWGSGAQETQYF
TRBJ2-2	-	-	TRBV7-2	TGTGCCAGCAGCGTACAACCGGGACTCATACACACCGGGGAGCTGTTTTTT	CASSVQPGLIHTGELFF
TRBJ2-2	TRBD1	-	TRBV19	TGTGCCAGCCGAACAGGGGGCAGCAACACCGGGGAGCTGTTTTTT	CASRTGGSNTGELFF
TRBJ2-1	-	-	TRBV7-9	TGTGCCAGCAGCTTAGAGGGGATCACCTACAATGAGCAGTTCTTC	CASSLEGITYNEQFF
TRBJ2-7	-	-	TRBV18	TGTGCCAGCTCACCACAGAATATCCGAGCTCTTAGCTACGAGCAGTACTTC	CASSPQNIRALSYEQYF
TRBJ2-5	-	-	TRBV6-5	TGTGCCACCAAAGGAGGCGGCGCGGGTGAGACCCAGTACTTC	CATKGGGAGETQYF
TRBJ1-2	TRBD1	-	TRBV15	TGTGCCACCAGCGGCGGCGAGGACAGGGGGCTGCTGGACTATGGCTACACCTTC	CATSGGEDRGLLDYGYTF
TRBJ1-2	TRBD1	-	TRBV5-1	TGCGCCAGCGGGGAACAGGGGGCTAACTATGGCTACACCTTC	CASGEQGANYGYTF
TRBJ2-2	TRBD2	-	TRBV5-1	TGCGCCAGCAGCTTGGAGCGGCGAGCGGGGCCCGGGGAGCTGTTTTTT	CASSLERRAGPGELFF
TRBJ2-5	TRBD1	-	TRBV29-1	TGCAGCGTTGACCGACAGGGGGGCCAAGAGACCCAGTACTTC	CSVDRQGGQETQYF
TRBJ2-2	-	-	TRBV7-4	TGTGCCAGCAGCTCGCAGGGCTCGGCGGGGAAGGGCACCGGGGAGCTGTTTTTT	CASSSQGSAGKGTGELFF
TRBJ1-1	TRBD1	-	TRBV7-2	TGTGCCAGCAGCGGGACAGCCGCTAACACTGAAGCTTTCTTT	CASSGTAANTEAFF
TRBJ1-2	TRBD1	-	TRBV9	TGTGCCAGCAGCCCAGGCGGGACAGGGGGGGTTGGCTACACCTTC	CASSPGGTGGVGYTF
TRBJ1-5	-	-	TRBV18	TGTGCCAGCTCACTGACAGTAGATAGCAATCAGCCCCAGCATTTT	CASSLTVDSNQPQHF
TRBJ2-7	TRBD1	-	TRBV6-5	TGTGCCAGCAGCAAAACAGGGGGCTTCAACGAGCAGTACTTC	CASSKTGGFNEQYF
TRBJ1-1	TRBD1	few	TRBV6-1	TGTGCCAGCAATACGGGACAGGGGAACACTGAAGCTTTCTTT	CASNTGQGNTEAFF
TRBJ2-3	-	-	TRBV27	TGTGCCAGCAGCGCGGGGTACACAGATACGCAGTATTTT	CASSAGYTDTQYF
TRBJ2-3	-	-	TRBV21-1	TGTGCCAGCAGCAAATATCGGCTAGCGGGGAACACAGATACGCAGTATTTT	CASSKYRLAGNTDTQYF
TRBJ1-1	-	-	TRBV2	TGTGCCAGCACAGGGGAGAGGACTGAAGCTTTCTTT	CASTGERTEAFF
TRBJ2-7	TRBD1	-	TRBV23-1	TGCGCCTCAGGGGGATACGAGCAGTACTTC	CASGGYEQYF